The T cell receptor (beta chain) under discussion was sequenced for a study of blood T cell repertoires in COVID-19. Across the whole study: Samples came from the United States, Italy and Spain, spanning acute and convalescent COVID-19. Nucleic acid was either cDNA or gDNA, and it came from T cells, B-cell-depleted T cells, or PBMCs.

Looked up from germline, CDR1 is SNHLY and CDR2 is FYNNEI. The ends were cut back, 5 bases at V and 7 bases at J, with 15 bases in the middle. This CDR3 is built from 14 residues. In the original processing: Reference gene primer amplification gave nucleated cell count estimates. Measured with immunoSEQ multiplex PCR; TCRdb has only the in-frame clones, and not every one. That table supplies the V and J calls and clone size; D and trimming were determined from the DNA. The sample has about 120,000 clones, more than 75% seen once. V is TRBV2 and J is TRBJ2-1, with D possibly TRBD2 on 6 matching bases. The clonotype originates from a man over 45 with active COVID-19. Sequencing was performed on peripheral blood. The CDR3 sequence is CASSRRTIGNEQFF. The CDR3 DNA sequence: TGTGCCAGCAGTAGGCGGACTATCGGGAATGAGCAGTTCTTC.